The 7 T cell receptor beta chains below all came from one sample that was sequenced in a study of blood T cell repertoires in COVID-19. Sequenced by immunoSEQ multiplex PCR; TCRdb stores in-frame clones only, minus some. The repertoire has 250,000 to 300,000 clones, approximately 92% of them found once; the top ten carry about 1.1%. The sequenced sample consisted of PBMCs or T cells enriched from blood (not recorded which). These TCRs come from a woman aged 25-40 years who had recovered from COVID-19.

The chain recombines TRBV30 with TRBJ2-1, with 8 bases identical to TRBD2. Trimming cost V 1 base and J 4 bases; bases outside gene matches: 6. The CDR3 sequence is 15 residues long. Germline lookup yields CDR1 GTSNPN and CDR2 SVGIG (reference sequence). The CDR3 sequence: CAWSARIAGYNEQFF. The CDR3 DNA follows: TGTGCCTGGAGTGCTAGGATAGCGGGGTACAATGAGCAGTTCTTC.

This clone came up a few times. The chain combines TRBV6-2 or TRBV6-3 with TRBJ1-5; D remains unclear. The CDR3 totals 15 residues. V dropped 4 bases and J dropped 0 bases, with 10 bases sitting between them. The V gene's germline CDR1 is MNHEY and CDR2 SVGEGT. CDR3: CASSSVADSNQPQHF. In DNA, the CDR3 is TGTGCCAGCAGTTCGGTCGCTGATAGCAATCAGCCCCAGCATTTT.

The rearrangement uses TRBV5-8 and TRBJ2-7; 8 bases align to TRBD1. The CDR3 extends over 14 amino acids. The V and J ends lost 6 bases and 3 bases, in that order; junction bases with no gene match: 8. Per germline, CDR1 SGHTS and CDR2 YDEGEE. CDR3 amino acids: CASKLRDRYYEQYF. The CDR3 coding sequence is TGTGCCAGCAAGCTCCGGGACAGGTACTACGAGCAGTACTTC.

This rearrangement joins TRBV7-3 to TRBJ2-2; 7 nucleotides line up with TRBD2. Germline CDR1 SGHTA, CDR2 FQGTGA. With 1 base clipped from V and 1 base from J, the junction kept 3 bases outside the gene matches. The CDR3 runs to 16 residues. In DNA form, the CDR3 reads TGTGCCAGCAGCTTAATGAGCGGGATGAACACCGGGGAGCTGTTTTTT. Amino acids: CASSLMSGMNTGELFF.

This clone has only a few counts. The rearrangement uses TRBV6-2 or TRBV6-3 and TRBJ2-7, with 9 nucleotides matching TRBD1. Germline trimming cut 5 bases from V and 4 bases from J; bases unmatched to any gene: 9. The germline V gene encodes CDR1 MNHEY and CDR2 SVGEGT. The CDR3 runs to 15 residues. CDR3 DNA sequence: TGTGCCAGCAGTGTCACACAGGGGGCGGCGTACGAGCAGTACTTC. It encodes CASSVTQGAAYEQYF.

The CDR3 coding sequence is TGTGCCAGCAGCTTGGCTGGGACAGGGGGCTCTGGAAACACCATATATTTT. This codes for CASSLAGTGGSGNTIYF. The rearrangement uses TRBV5-6 and TRBJ1-3; 11 bases match TRBD1. CDR1 and CDR2 (germline): SGHDT, YYEEEE. The trim removed 0 bases at V and 0 bases at J, leaving 2 bases unmatched. The CDR3 runs to 17 residues.

V gene TRBV6-5 combines with J gene TRBJ1-2; TRBD1 matches 7 bases. The CDR3 covers 12 residues. J gave up 9 bases and V 4 bases, and 5 bases lay outside the gene matches. Germline CDR1 and CDR2: MNHEY and SVGAGI. DNA of the CDR3: TGTGCCAGCAGTTTCGACAGGGAGCGCTACACCTTC. Its protein is CASSFDRERYTF.